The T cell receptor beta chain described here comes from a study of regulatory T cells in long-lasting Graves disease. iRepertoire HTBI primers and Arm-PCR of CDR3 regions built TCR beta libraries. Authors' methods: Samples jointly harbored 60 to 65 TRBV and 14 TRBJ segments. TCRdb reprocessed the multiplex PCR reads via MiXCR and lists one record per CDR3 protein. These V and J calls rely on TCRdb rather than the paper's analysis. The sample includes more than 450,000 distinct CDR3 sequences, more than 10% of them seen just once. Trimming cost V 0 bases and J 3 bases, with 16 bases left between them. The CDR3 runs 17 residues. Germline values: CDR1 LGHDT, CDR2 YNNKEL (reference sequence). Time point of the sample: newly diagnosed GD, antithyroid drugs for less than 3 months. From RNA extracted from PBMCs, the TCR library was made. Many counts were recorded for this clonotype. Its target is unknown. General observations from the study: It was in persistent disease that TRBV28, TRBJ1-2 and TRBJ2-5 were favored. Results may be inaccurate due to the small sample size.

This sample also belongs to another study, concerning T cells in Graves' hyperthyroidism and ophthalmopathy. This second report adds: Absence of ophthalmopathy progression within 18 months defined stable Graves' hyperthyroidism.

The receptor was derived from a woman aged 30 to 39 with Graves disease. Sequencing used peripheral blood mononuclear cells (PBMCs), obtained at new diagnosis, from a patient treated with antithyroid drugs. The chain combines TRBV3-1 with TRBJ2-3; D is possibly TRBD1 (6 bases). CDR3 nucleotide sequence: TGTGCCAGCAGCCAAGATTTTCGACAGGCCGGGACAGATACGCAGTATTTT. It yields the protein CASSQDFRQAGTDTQYF.